Described below is a single T cell receptor beta chain sequence and its context. Its antigen is unknown. Within Nashville, Tennessee resided all donors, each a Caucasian adult. This CDR3 spans 12 amino acids. Germline CDR1 GTSNPN, CDR2 SVGIG (reference sequence). The data belong to a study of shared clonotypes between healthy human individuals. Study-level findings and limits: Researchers sampled only blood; tissue repertoires likely differ.

TCRdb's copy holds only in-frame clones and misses some; the assay was immunoSEQ multiplex PCR. The table includes 2 million to 3 million clones, approximately 93% detected once. The sequence was collected from a man between 18 and 35 years old in good health. Some clones in this sample may be carry-over from other donors' samples. Sequencing was performed on naive CD4+ T cells from PBMCs. Documented subset: CD45RA+ positively selected. This chain joins TRBV30 and TRBJ2-5; tentative D call: TRBD2 (5 bases). The DNA end lines up better with TRBJ2-7; the J call may be wrong. In DNA, the CDR3 is TGTGCCTGGAGAGCAGGAGGCTACGAGCAGTACTTC. Protein: CAWRAGGYEQYF.